This is a list of T cell receptor beta chains from one sample in a study of technical replicates of blood from a few donors. The repertoire was sequenced with immunoSEQ multiplex PCR; TCRdb's copy has only in-frame clones and lacks some. The sample gives some 54,000 clones, roughly 93% of which show up once; around 4% is in the top ten. Sequenced sample: PBMCs. These TCRs come from a human donor in good health. Some clones in this sample may be carry-over from other donors' samples. The CDR3 runs from the conserved cysteine through the conserved F or W. Fields, in order: clone size, J gene, V gene, D gene, CDR3 DNA, CDR3 protein. A D gene is named only where the DNA matches it firmly. The listing skips clone size in some rows; elsewhere it reads once, few, many or a size class.

clone_size: .; j_call: TRBJ1-6; v_call: TRBV6-5; d_call: .; cdr3_nt: TGTGCCAGCAGTTACTCGATAGGTGGAGGTTCACCCCTCCACTTT; cdr3_aa: CASSYSIGGGSPLHF
clone_size: .; j_call: TRBJ2-5; v_call: TRBV29-1; d_call: .; cdr3_nt: TGCAGCGTTGCTCAGGGGTCGGAGACCCAGTACTTC; cdr3_aa: CSVAQGSETQYF
clone_size: .; j_call: TRBJ2-1; v_call: TRBV29-1; d_call: .; cdr3_nt: TGCAGCGTTGGTGGGGACTCCAGGAGCTCCTACAATGAGCAGTTCTTC; cdr3_aa: CSVGGDSRSSYNEQFF
clone_size: .; j_call: TRBJ2-7; v_call: TRBV30; d_call: .; cdr3_nt: TGTGCCTGTAGCCTGACGAGGGAGCAGTACTTC; cdr3_aa: CACSLTREQYF
clone_size: .; j_call: TRBJ2-1; v_call: TRBV7-6; d_call: TRBD2; cdr3_nt: TGTGCCAGCAGCTACTTAGCACTGGCGGGGGGGATGGATGAGCAGTTCTTC; cdr3_aa: CASSYLALAGGMDEQFF
clone_size: .; j_call: TRBJ2-2; v_call: TRBV4-3; d_call: .; cdr3_nt: TGCGCCAGCAGCCAGTCCACCGGGACAAGCACCGGGGAGCTGTTTTTT; cdr3_aa: CASSQSTGTSTGELFF
clone_size: .; j_call: TRBJ2-7; v_call: TRBV18; d_call: TRBD1; cdr3_nt: TGTGCCAGCTCACCATCTACAGGGGGTTCTTACGAGCAGTACTTC; cdr3_aa: CASSPSTGGSYEQYF
clone_size: .; j_call: TRBJ1-2; v_call: TRBV5-6; d_call: TRBD1; cdr3_nt: TGTGCCAGCAGCTTCGGCAGGGGGGTCGGCTACACCTTC; cdr3_aa: CASSFGRGVGYTF
clone_size: .; j_call: TRBJ2-7; v_call: TRBV7-2; d_call: TRBD2; cdr3_nt: TGTGCCAGCAGCCTCGGGACTAGCGGGGGTCTCGAGCAGTACTTC; cdr3_aa: CASSLGTSGGLEQYF
clone_size: .; j_call: TRBJ1-1; v_call: TRBV2; d_call: TRBD1; cdr3_nt: TGTGCCAGCAGTGAAGGCAGAAACAGGGGGCGAGGTGAAGCTTTCTTT; cdr3_aa: CASSEGRNRGRGEAFF
clone_size: .; j_call: TRBJ2-3; v_call: TRBV4-3; d_call: TRBD2; cdr3_nt: TGCGCCAGCAGCCAAGATCGGGGTAGCGGGAGACCCCGGTGGGCAGATACGCAGTATTTT; cdr3_aa: CASSQDRGSGRPRWADTQYF
clone_size: once; j_call: TRBJ2-2; v_call: TRBV6-1; d_call: TRBD2; cdr3_nt: TGTGCCAGCAGCGTAGCGGGAGAGGCCGGGGAGCTGTTTTTT; cdr3_aa: CASSVAGEAGELFF
clone_size: few; j_call: TRBJ1-6; v_call: TRBV4-1; d_call: .; cdr3_nt: TGCGCCAGCAGCCAAGTTGGCTCACCCCTCCACTTT; cdr3_aa: CASSQVGSPLHF
clone_size: once; j_call: TRBJ2-5; v_call: TRBV18; d_call: .; cdr3_nt: TGTGCCAGCGCACTCATCTCAGGGGACCGGCACCAAGAGACCCAGTACTTC; cdr3_aa: CASALISGDRHQETQYF
clone_size: .; j_call: TRBJ1-6; v_call: TRBV6-6; d_call: .; cdr3_nt: TGTGCCAGCTCGAACGCCGAACAGAGTAATTCACCCCTCCACTTT; cdr3_aa: CASSNAEQSNSPLHF
clone_size: once; j_call: TRBJ2-7; v_call: TRBV7-2; d_call: .; cdr3_nt: TGTGCCAGCAGCTTTTCTACGTCCTACGAGCAGTACTTC; cdr3_aa: CASSFSTSYEQYF
clone_size: .; j_call: TRBJ2-2; v_call: TRBV19; d_call: TRBD1; cdr3_nt: TGTGCCACCAACAGGGGCGCGAACACCGGGGAGCTGTTTTTT; cdr3_aa: CATNRGANTGELFF
clone_size: .; j_call: TRBJ2-1; v_call: TRBV6-5; d_call: TRBD2; cdr3_nt: TGTGCCAGCAGCCAGACTAGCGGGAGAATAAATGAGCAGTTCTTC; cdr3_aa: CASSQTSGRINEQFF
clone_size: .; j_call: TRBJ2-1; v_call: TRBV5-1; d_call: TRBD1; cdr3_nt: TGCGCCAGCAGCTTGGGCGGGACAGGCTACAATGAGCAGTTCTTC; cdr3_aa: CASSLGGTGYNEQFF
clone_size: .; j_call: TRBJ2-3; v_call: TRBV7-8; d_call: .; cdr3_nt: TGTGCCAGCAGCCCCCCCAGGGAAGATACGCAGTATTTT; cdr3_aa: CASSPPREDTQYF
clone_size: .; j_call: TRBJ2-2; v_call: TRBV7-2; d_call: TRBD2; cdr3_nt: TGTGCCAGCAGCTTGTACGGGGGAGGGATGAACACCGGGGAGCTGTTTTTT; cdr3_aa: CASSLYGGGMNTGELFF
clone_size: .; j_call: TRBJ2-1; v_call: TRBV2; d_call: .; cdr3_nt: TGTGCCAGCGGTACTTACAATGAGCAGTTCTTC; cdr3_aa: CASGTYNEQFF
clone_size: .; j_call: TRBJ1-2; v_call: TRBV2; d_call: TRBD1; cdr3_nt: TGTGCCAGCAGACGACAGGGTTGGGATGGCTACACCTTC; cdr3_aa: CASRRQGWDGYTF
clone_size: .; j_call: TRBJ2-7; v_call: TRBV7-8; d_call: .; cdr3_nt: TGTGCCAGCAGAAAGGCAGGGACCTACGAGCAGTACTTC; cdr3_aa: CASRKAGTYEQYF
clone_size: .; j_call: TRBJ1-3; v_call: TRBV7-3; d_call: TRBD1; cdr3_nt: TGTGCCAGCAGCAAAACAGGGGGTCTTGGAAACACCATATATTTT; cdr3_aa: CASSKTGGLGNTIYF
clone_size: few; j_call: TRBJ1-3; v_call: TRBV12-5; d_call: .; cdr3_nt: TGTGCTAGTGGTGCCCCGGGAAGACCTATCTCGGGCTATCCTGGAAACACCATATATTTT; cdr3_aa: CASGAPGRPISGYPGNTIYF
clone_size: .; j_call: TRBJ1-1; v_call: TRBV29-1; d_call: .; cdr3_nt: TGCAGCGTTGAGCCTAAGGACACCTTTAACACTGAAGCTTTCTTT; cdr3_aa: CSVEPKDTFNTEAFF
clone_size: .; j_call: TRBJ2-7; v_call: TRBV7-9; d_call: TRBD1; cdr3_nt: TGTGCCAGCAAACAGGGGGAACTCAACGAGCAGTACTTC; cdr3_aa: CASKQGELNEQYF
clone_size: .; j_call: TRBJ1-2; v_call: TRBV4-3; d_call: TRBD1; cdr3_nt: TGCGCCAGCAGCCAAGAGGACAGGGGGTCTTATGGCTACACCTTC; cdr3_aa: CASSQEDRGSYGYTF
clone_size: .; j_call: TRBJ2-7; v_call: TRBV11-2; d_call: .; cdr3_nt: TGTGCCAGCAGCTTGCCTAGCTCCTACGAGCAGTACTTC; cdr3_aa: CASSLPSSYEQYF
clone_size: .; j_call: TRBJ2-5; v_call: TRBV11-2; d_call: TRBD2; cdr3_nt: TGTGCCAGCAGCTCGTATCAGAGCGGGGGGTACCAAGAGACCCAGTACTTC; cdr3_aa: CASSSYQSGGYQETQYF
clone_size: .; j_call: TRBJ2-2; v_call: TRBV4-3; d_call: .; cdr3_nt: TGCGCCAGCAGCCAGTGGGCTCGAGCCGGGGACACCGGGGAGCTGTTTTTT; cdr3_aa: CASSQWARAGDTGELFF
clone_size: .; j_call: TRBJ2-5; v_call: TRBV12-2; d_call: .; cdr3_nt: TGTGCAAGTCGCTTAGCGAGGCCTAGCGGGGAGACCCAGTACTTC; cdr3_aa: CASRLARPSGETQYF
clone_size: .; j_call: TRBJ2-1; v_call: TRBV15; d_call: TRBD2; cdr3_nt: TGTGCCACCAGCAGGGGTGCCGGGACTAGCGGGAGGGCCTGGAGCGATGAGCAGTTCTTC; cdr3_aa: CATSRGAGTSGRAWSDEQFF
clone_size: .; j_call: TRBJ2-7; v_call: TRBV7-9; d_call: .; cdr3_nt: TGTGCCAGCAGCCCGCCCGGGGGCTACGAGCAGTACTTC; cdr3_aa: CASSPPGGYEQYF
clone_size: .; j_call: TRBJ1-2; v_call: TRBV28; d_call: .; cdr3_nt: TGTGCCAGCAGTTTATCATCAGCAGGGACTAACTATGGCTACACCTTC; cdr3_aa: CASSLSSAGTNYGYTF
clone_size: .; j_call: TRBJ2-2; v_call: TRBV5-6; d_call: TRBD1; cdr3_nt: TGTGCCAGCAGCTCATTTAGACAGGGGAACACCGGGGAGCTGTTTTTT; cdr3_aa: CASSSFRQGNTGELFF
clone_size: few; j_call: TRBJ1-1; v_call: TRBV2; d_call: .; cdr3_nt: TGTGCCAGCAGTCAGGGTTATCGGACTGAAGCTTTCTTT; cdr3_aa: CASSQGYRTEAFF
clone_size: .; j_call: TRBJ2-7; v_call: TRBV5-4; d_call: .; cdr3_nt: TGTGCCAGCAGCTCCGGGGGCGGGACAGCTTCCTACGAGCAGTACTTC; cdr3_aa: CASSSGGGTASYEQYF
clone_size: once; j_call: TRBJ1-6; v_call: TRBV19; d_call: TRBD1; cdr3_nt: TGTGCCAGTAGCTCTACTACGGGGACAGGGGGATCACCCCTCCACTTT; cdr3_aa: CASSSTTGTGGSPLHF
clone_size: .; j_call: TRBJ1-6; v_call: TRBV30; d_call: TRBD1; cdr3_nt: TGTGCCTGGAGTAAGGGACAGGCGCAGCCCCTCCACTTT; cdr3_aa: CAWSKGQAQPLHF
clone_size: .; j_call: TRBJ2-1; v_call: TRBV13; d_call: .; cdr3_nt: TGTGCCAGCAGCGGGCCGGTTACGGTGGGGGCTCGAGAGCAGTTCTTC; cdr3_aa: CASSGPVTVGAREQFF
clone_size: .; j_call: TRBJ2-1; v_call: TRBV7-3; d_call: .; cdr3_nt: TGTGCCAGCAGCTTACAGGGGCAGGGGGGTGAGCAGTTCTTC; cdr3_aa: CASSLQGQGGEQFF
clone_size: .; j_call: TRBJ1-1; v_call: TRBV11-1; d_call: .; cdr3_nt: TGTGCCAGCAGCTCTAGCCCGATTCGAACTGAAGCTTTCTTT; cdr3_aa: CASSSSPIRTEAFF
clone_size: .; j_call: TRBJ2-1; v_call: TRBV7-9; d_call: TRBD1; cdr3_nt: TGTGCCAGCAGCTTAGTAGGGACAGGGCCCGACAATGAGCAGTTCTTC; cdr3_aa: CASSLVGTGPDNEQFF
clone_size: .; j_call: TRBJ2-7; v_call: TRBV30; d_call: TRBD2; cdr3_nt: TGTGCCTGGAGTGGGGGACTAGCGGGAGTCCACGAGCAGTACTTC; cdr3_aa: CAWSGGLAGVHEQYF
clone_size: .; j_call: TRBJ1-1; v_call: TRBV19; d_call: .; cdr3_nt: TGTGCCAGTAGGACTCCACGGGGCACTGAAGCTTTCTTT; cdr3_aa: CASRTPRGTEAFF
clone_size: once; j_call: TRBJ2-7; v_call: TRBV6-5; d_call: TRBD1; cdr3_nt: TGTGCCAGCAGTTACGGTGGACAGGGAGCCGAGCAGTACTTC; cdr3_aa: CASSYGGQGAEQYF
clone_size: .; j_call: TRBJ2-2; v_call: TRBV6-5; d_call: .; cdr3_nt: TGTGCCAGCAGTGCACGGTTGGCCGGGGAGCTGTTTTTT; cdr3_aa: CASSARLAGELFF
clone_size: medium-sized; j_call: TRBJ2-3; v_call: TRBV10-3; d_call: TRBD2; cdr3_nt: TGTGCCATCAGTGATATCGCGGGGGAAGATACGCAGTATTTT; cdr3_aa: CAISDIAGEDTQYF
clone_size: .; j_call: TRBJ2-3; v_call: TRBV11-2; d_call: TRBD1; cdr3_nt: TGTGCCAGCAGCATGGGGTTACAGGGGGCGATAGATACGCAGTATTTT; cdr3_aa: CASSMGLQGAIDTQYF
clone_size: .; j_call: TRBJ1-1; v_call: TRBV27; d_call: .; cdr3_nt: TGTGCCAGCAGTCTTAGGGGCTGGAACACTGAAGCTTTCTTT; cdr3_aa: CASSLRGWNTEAFF
clone_size: once; j_call: TRBJ2-3; v_call: TRBV7-3; d_call: TRBD2; cdr3_nt: TGTGCCAGCAGCCCGCGGGGGGCAGATACGCAGTATTTT; cdr3_aa: CASSPRGADTQYF
clone_size: .; j_call: TRBJ2-3; v_call: TRBV13; d_call: TRBD2; cdr3_nt: TGTGCCAGCAGCGGTAGCGGGGGGTTCTCAGATACGCAGTATTTT; cdr3_aa: CASSGSGGFSDTQYF
clone_size: .; j_call: TRBJ2-1; v_call: TRBV7-2; d_call: TRBD2; cdr3_nt: TGTGCCAGCAGCATCTCTAGCGGGAGTCACAATGAGCAGTTCTTC; cdr3_aa: CASSISSGSHNEQFF
clone_size: .; j_call: TRBJ1-2; v_call: TRBV25-1; d_call: .; cdr3_nt: TGTGCCAGCAGTGAATATCACGGTAACTATGGCTACACCTTC; cdr3_aa: CASSEYHGNYGYTF
clone_size: .; j_call: TRBJ2-7; v_call: TRBV2; d_call: TRBD1; cdr3_nt: TGTGCCAGCACTGGACAGGGCGGGAACGAGCAGTACTTC; cdr3_aa: CASTGQGGNEQYF
clone_size: .; j_call: TRBJ1-4; v_call: TRBV5-1; d_call: TRBD1; cdr3_nt: TGCGCCAGCAGCTTGGCCGGGACAGGGTACAGTGCTTACGAAAAACTGTTTTTT; cdr3_aa: CASSLAGTGYSAYEKLFF
clone_size: .; j_call: TRBJ1-1; v_call: TRBV12-5; d_call: TRBD1; cdr3_nt: TGTGCTAGTGGTCCACAGGGGAAATCTGAAGCTTTCTTT; cdr3_aa: CASGPQGKSEAFF
clone_size: .; j_call: TRBJ2-4; v_call: TRBV29-1; d_call: .; cdr3_nt: TGCAGCGGGATACAGGGAACCAAAAACATTCAGTACTTC; cdr3_aa: CSGIQGTKNIQYF